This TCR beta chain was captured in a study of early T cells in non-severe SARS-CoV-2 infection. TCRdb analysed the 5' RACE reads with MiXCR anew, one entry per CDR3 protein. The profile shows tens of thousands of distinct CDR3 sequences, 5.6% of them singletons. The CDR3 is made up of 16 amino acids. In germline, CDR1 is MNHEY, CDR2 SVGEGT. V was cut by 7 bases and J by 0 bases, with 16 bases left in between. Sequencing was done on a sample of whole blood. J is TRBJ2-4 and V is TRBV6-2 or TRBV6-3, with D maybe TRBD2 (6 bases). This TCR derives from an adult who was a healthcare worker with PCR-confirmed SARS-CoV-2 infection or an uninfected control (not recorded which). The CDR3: CASNRAGGSAKNIQYF. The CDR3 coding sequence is TGTGCCAGCAACCGGGCCGGGGGATCAGCCAAAAACATTCAGTACTTC.